These 10 T cell receptor beta chains originate from one sample sequenced in a study of blood T cell repertoires in COVID-19. Repertoires were generated with immunoSEQ multiplex PCR, while TCRdb's copy carries only in-frame clones and drops some. The profile covers 200,000 to 250,000 clones, with about four fifths appearing a single time and 5.5% to 7.5% taken by the ten largest. Sequences were obtained from PBMCs or T cells enriched from blood (not recorded which). The receptor source for this set is a woman aged 40 to 50 who had recovered from COVID-19.

J is TRBJ2-1 and V is TRBV10-3; TRBD2 might be the D (6 bases). V was pared by 2 bases and J by 7 bases, with 12 bases between. In germline, CDR1 is ENHRY, CDR2 SYGVKD. There are 14 residues in the CDR3. This CDR3 is CAISEREPSNEQFF. The CDR3 DNA is TGTGCCATCAGTGAGCGGGAGCCGTCTAATGAGCAGTTCTTC.

The chain carries TRBV19 and TRBJ2-5; possibly TRBD2 for D (5 bases). Germline V lookup: CDR1 LNHDA, CDR2 SQIVND (reference sequence). V was trimmed by 0 bases and J by 8 bases, leaving 7 bases between them. The CDR3 length is 12 residues. For the CDR3, the DNA is TGTGCCAGTAGTATAGAAGGAGGTACCCAGTACTTC. This encodes CASSIEGGTQYF.

The chain is built from TRBV12-3 or TRBV12-4 and TRBJ2-3; the D gene is possibly TRBD1 (6 bases). The CDR3 runs to 13 residues. Trimming left V 8 bases short and J 5 bases short, with 14 bases between. CDR3 bases: TGTGCCAGCTCCCGGACAGCGGAAGATACGCAGTATTTT. Its translation is CASSRTAEDTQYF.

The chain has TRBV28 and TRBJ1-4, with D possibly matching TRBD1 (6 bases). V was pared by 3 bases and J by 6 bases, with 11 bases between. This CDR3 spans 14 amino acids. Per germline, CDR1 MDHEN and CDR2 SYDVKM. CDR3 sequence (DNA): TGTGCCAGCAGTTTGACAGGAAACTATGAAAAACTGTTTTTT. It codes for CASSLTGNYEKLFF. Supplemented by reference TRBV28 and TRBJ1-4, the full variable domain reads DVKVTQSSRYLVKRTGEKVFLECVQDMDHENMFWYRQDPGLGLRLIYFSYDVKMKEKGDIPEGYSVSREKKERFSLILESASTNQTSMYLCASSLTGNYEKLFFGSGTQLSVL.

This clone was observed a handful of times. The chain uses TRBV11-2 and TRBJ2-5; 9 positions agree with TRBD2. The germline CDR1 and CDR2 sequences are SGHAT and FQNNGV. V lost 6 bases, J lost 1 base, and 6 bases stayed unmatched. The CDR3 loop spans 15 amino acids. The CDR3 nucleotides are TGTGCCAGCAGGAGGATTAGCGGGAGCCAAGAGACCCAGTACTTC. Translation gives CASRRISGSQETQYF.

V usage is TRBV28 and J usage is TRBJ1-1; no firm D call. The CDR3 extends over 14 amino acids. Per the germline V gene, CDR1 is MDHEN and CDR2 is SYDVKM. The V gene lost 5 bases and the J gene lost 9 bases, with 19 bases spanning the gap. The CDR3 DNA follows: TGTGCCAGCAGTCCGGTCTCCCTGGGCGCTCAAGCTTTCTTT. Protein: CASSPVSLGAQAFF.

This clone was observed a few times. This chain links TRBV6-2 or TRBV6-3 with TRBJ2-7; 10 bases align to TRBD2. Germline loops: CDR1 MNHEY, CDR2 SVGEGT. CDR3 length equals 14 residues. V lost 2 bases and J lost 2; bases outside the gene matches: 0. CDR3 region: CASSYGTSAYEQYF. The CDR3 DNA reads TGTGCCAGCAGTTACGGGACTAGCGCCTACGAGCAGTACTTC.

This rearrangement joins TRBV5-5 to TRBJ1-6, with no clear D. Trimming pared 0 bases from V and 5 bases from J, leaving 9 bases between. There are 15 residues in the CDR3. Germline V gives CDR1 SGHKS, CDR2 YYEKEE (reference sequence). In DNA, the CDR3 is TGTGCCAGCAGCTTGGGTCAGGCCCATAATTCACCCCTCCACTTT. It translates to CASSLGQAHNSPLHF.

This clone was seen once. The rearrangement joins TRBV11-2 to TRBJ2-2; D uncertain. The CDR3 loop spans 14 amino acids. From germline, CDR1 is SGHAT and CDR2 FQNNGV. Trimming took 3 bases from V and 4 from J, leaving 9 bases between them. The CDR3 coding sequence is TGTGCCAGCAGCTTGTGGCGGTTCACCGGGGAGCTGTTTTTT. Its protein product is CASSLWRFTGELFF. Supplemented by reference TRBV11-2 and TRBJ2-2, the full variable domain reads EAGVAQSPRYKIIEKRQSVAFWCNPISGHATLYWYQQILGQGPKLLIQFQNNGVVDDSQLPKDRFSAERLKGVDSTLKIQPAKLEDSAVYLCASSLWRFTGELFFGEGSRLTVL.

This chain connects TRBV4-3 to TRBJ1-1; TRBD1 agrees at 10 bases. The junction had 7 bases not matched to a gene; V was cut back by 4 bases and J by 5 bases. CDR3 size: 15 residues. The germline CDR1 and CDR2 sequences are LGHNA and YSLEER. The CDR3 sequence is CASSLRGQGRTEAFF. The CDR3 DNA is TGCGCCAGCAGCCTCCGGGGACAGGGGAGGACTGAAGCTTTCTTT.